These T cell receptor beta chains were read from a single sample in a study of response to subunit inactivated influenza vaccine. MiXCR was run by TCRdb on the RT-PCR reads, yielding one entry per CDR3 protein. The sample contains 800,000 or so distinct CDR3 sequences, 21% of which appear only once. Sequencing used PBMCs from blood, obtained more than 4 days after vaccination. These receptors were obtained from a man between 45 and 60 years old who received an inactivated influenza vaccine. Both conserved end residues are part of each CDR3. The D gene is left open where the match is weak. For some rows the clone size is stated as once, few or many, or as a class when expanded; others skip it.

TRBV6-5	many	TRBJ2-2	NA	TGTGCCAGCAGTTACTCGACAGCAAACACCGGGGAGCTGTTTTTT	CASSYSTANTGELFF
TRBV2	few	TRBJ2-6	NA	TGTGCCAGCAGCGGGATCTCTGGGGCCAACGTCCTGACTTTC	CASSGISGANVLTF
TRBV14	few	TRBJ2-5	NA	TGTGCCAGCAGCCATGGGCATACGCCAATCACCCAGTACTTC	CASSHGHTPITQYF
TRBV7-8	few	TRBJ2-1	NA	TGTGCCAGCAGCTTAGCGCAGGGCAGGGAACAGTTCTTC	CASSLAQGREQFF
TRBV4-2	few	TRBJ2-1	NA	TGTGCCAGCAGCCAAGAAGTCCCCAGCGGAGGCAATGAGCAGTTCTTC	CASSQEVPSGGNEQFF
TRBV30	NA	TRBJ2-1	NA	TGTGCCTGGAGTGTATTCGCGACTAATGAGCAGTTCTTC	CAWSVFATNEQFF
TRBV28	NA	TRBJ2-7	TRBD2	TGTGCCAGCAACCCAAGCGGGGTCTACGAGCAGTACTTC	CASNPSGVYEQYF
TRBV7-9	NA	TRBJ2-3	NA	TGTGCCAGCAGGTCTTCCCGGGACAATCGCGCAGATACGCAGTATTTT	CASRSSRDNRADTQYF
TRBV12-5	few	TRBJ2-3	NA	TGTGCTAGTACCTCAGGGTTGGGGATAGATACGCAGTATTTT	CASTSGLGIDTQYF
TRBV10-3	few	TRBJ2-7	TRBD1	TGTGCCATCAGTGCGACAGGGGACTACGAGCAGTACTTC	CAISATGDYEQYF
TRBV5-1	many	TRBJ2-1	TRBD2	TGCGCCAGCAGCTTGGGGCGGCGGGGGAGCGCCTACAATGAGCAGTTCTTC	CASSLGRRGSAYNEQFF
TRBV12-3/TRBV12-4	NA	TRBJ2-1	NA	TGTGCCAGCAGCCGGCTCAACCTCCGGGATCCCGGGGCATATGAGCAGTTCTTC	CASSRLNLRDPGAYEQFF
TRBV7-9	NA	TRBJ1-1	NA	TGTGCCAGCAGTCCTGACTGGAACACTGAAGCTTTCTTT	CASSPDWNTEAFF
TRBV7-2	NA	TRBJ2-2	NA	TGTGCCAGCAGCCGAATAAGGGCCACCGGGGAGCTGTTTTTT	CASSRIRATGELFF
TRBV10-3	few	TRBJ1-1	TRBD1	TGTGCCATCAGTGTAGGACAGGGACTCATTATGAACACTGAAGCTTTCTTT	CAISVGQGLIMNTEAFF
TRBV10-2	NA	TRBJ2-1	TRBD2	TGCGCCACCGGCCGGGGGGGGAACAATGAGCAGTTCTTC	CATGRGGNNEQFF
TRBV3-1	many	TRBJ1-1	NA	TGTGCCAGCGGAGGAGGGCGTGGTGAAGCTTTCTTT	CASGGGRGEAFF
TRBV10-1	few	TRBJ1-6	NA	TGCGCCAGGGGAAGTAATTCACCCCTCCACTTT	CARGSNSPLHF
TRBV7-9	NA	TRBJ2-2	TRBD2	TGTGCCAGCACCTCCCTAGCGGGAGTAAGAGACGGGGAGCTGTTTTTT	CASTSLAGVRDGELFF
TRBV3-1	NA	TRBJ2-7	NA	TGTGCCAGCAAAGTCGGCTCCCGGGCATCCGAGCAGTACTTC	CASKVGSRASEQYF
TRBV12-3/TRBV12-4	many	TRBJ2-2	NA	TGTGCCAGCAGTGGAAATCTAGTGGTCACCGGGGAGCTGTTTTTT	CASSGNLVVTGELFF
TRBV6-1	many	TRBJ2-7	TRBD1	TGTGCCAGCAGTCAGGGGGCCACCTACGAGCAGTACTTC	CASSQGATYEQYF
TRBV6-5	NA	TRBJ2-2	TRBD1	TGTGCCAGCAGTTACGGAGACAGGGGGCTAACCGGGGAGCTGTTTTTT	CASSYGDRGLTGELFF
TRBV6-5	NA	TRBJ2-5	TRBD1	TGTGCCAGCAGTTACTCTCCATTAGGGGGCGAGACCCAGTACTTC	CASSYSPLGGETQYF
TRBV11-2	few	TRBJ2-1	TRBD2	TGTGCCAGCAGCTTTAGCGGGAACCCCTACAATGAGCAGTTCTTC	CASSFSGNPYNEQFF
TRBV28	few	TRBJ2-7	NA	TGTGCCAGCAGTTTGTGGGTTTTCAGATCCTACGAGCAGTACTTC	CASSLWVFRSYEQYF
TRBV4-3	NA	TRBJ2-4	TRBD2	TGCGCCAGCAGCCAGGAGGAAGGGCGGGAGTGGTCGGGAGCCAAAAACATTCAGTACTTC	CASSQEEGREWSGAKNIQYF
TRBV6-5	NA	TRBJ2-7	TRBD2	TGTGCCAGCAGTTACCAGGGACTAGCGGCATCTTACGAGCAGTACTTC	CASSYQGLAASYEQYF
TRBV29-1	many	TRBJ2-1	TRBD2	TGCAGCGTTGACGGCGGGAGCACCTACAATGAGCAGTTCTTC	CSVDGGSTYNEQFF
TRBV7-9	few	TRBJ2-7	TRBD2	TGTGCCAGCAGCCCGGGACTAGCGGGAGAGGACTACGAGCAGTACTTC	CASSPGLAGEDYEQYF
TRBV20-1	few	TRBJ2-7	TRBD2	TGCAGTGCCAGGCCGACTAGCGGGCTCCGTTCCTACGAGCAGTACTTC	CSARPTSGLRSYEQYF
TRBV2	NA	TRBJ2-1	NA	TGTGCCAGCAAGAGGGCTCCCCCGAATGAGCAGTTCTTC	CASKRAPPNEQFF
TRBV11-1	NA	TRBJ2-1	NA	TGTGCCAGCAGCTTGTCTCCTGGACTATACTACAATGAGCAGTTCTTC	CASSLSPGLYYNEQFF
TRBV6-5	many	TRBJ2-5	TRBD1	TGTGCCAGCAGTTCGTCCGGGACAGAGACCTTCTTC	CASSSSGTETFF
TRBV29-1	few	TRBJ2-3	TRBD1	TGCAGCGTTGCTTGGGACAGAAAGGCTCGGCGCACAGATACGCAGTATTTT	CSVAWDRKARRTDTQYF
TRBV27	NA	TRBJ2-7	NA	TGTGCCAGCAGCCCCCGGGACGTACTAACCTACGAGCAGTACTTC	CASSPRDVLTYEQYF
TRBV5-6	NA	TRBJ2-5	TRBD2	TGTGCCAGCAGCTTGAGTAGCGGGGGGGCTGAGACCCAGTACTTC	CASSLSSGGAETQYF
TRBV12-3/TRBV12-4	many	TRBJ2-7	TRBD1	TGTGCCAGCAGTTGGAGGCGGACAGGACGTCACTACGAGCAGTACTTC	CASSWRRTGRHYEQYF
TRBV6-5	few	TRBJ1-2	NA	TGTGCCAGCAGTTACTCGTCGTCAGAACCTCGCTACACCTTC	CASSYSSSEPRYTF
TRBV20-1	NA	TRBJ2-7	NA	TGCAGTGCTAGAGGCCAGGGCGGCGAGCAGTACTTC	CSARGQGGEQYF
TRBV4-2	NA	TRBJ2-2	TRBD2	TGTGCCAGCAGCCTCCTCCGAACTAGCGGGACGAACACCGGGGAGCTGTTTTTT	CASSLLRTSGTNTGELFF
TRBV7-3	many	TRBJ2-7	NA	TGTGCCAGCAGCCCCGGGTCGGTCTACGAGCAGTACTTC	CASSPGSVYEQYF
TRBV5-6	NA	TRBJ2-7	TRBD2	TGTGCCAGCAGCTCCCTAGCGGGACAAACGAAACAGTACTTC	CASSSLAGQTKQYF
TRBV4-3	few	TRBJ1-2	NA	TGCGCCAGCAGCCAAGATTTGCGGCAGAACTATGGCTACACCTTC	CASSQDLRQNYGYTF
TRBV7-2	NA	TRBJ2-2	NA	TGTGCCAGCAGCTCAAACGCGAACACCGGGGAGCTGTTTTTT	CASSSNANTGELFF
TRBV3-1	NA	TRBJ2-3	NA	TGTGCCAGCAGCCAAGAATCACTCGGGCTACTCCCCAGCACAGATACGCAGTATTTT	CASSQESLGLLPSTDTQYF
TRBV6-2/TRBV6-3	NA	TRBJ2-1	TRBD2	TGTGCCAGCAGCTACGGGATAGCGGGTTACAATGAGCAGTTCTTC	CASSYGIAGYNEQFF
TRBV29-1	few	TRBJ1-2	NA	TGCAGCGCCGCAGGGACGGCCTATGGCTACACCTTC	CSAAGTAYGYTF
TRBV6-6	few	TRBJ2-3	NA	TGTGCCAGCAGTCGCCAGGCAGATACGCAGTATTTT	CASSRQADTQYF
TRBV10-3	NA	TRBJ2-6	NA	TGTGCCATCGCCAGTTCTGGGGCCAACGTCCTGACTTTC	CAIASSGANVLTF
TRBV5-1	few	TRBJ2-1	NA	TGCGCCAGCAGCGAAGGACTAAGGGAGAACAATGAGCAGTTCTTC	CASSEGLRENNEQFF
TRBV7-2	few	TRBJ1-5	NA	TGTGCCAGCAGCTTAATCGGAGGGGGAAGGCAGCCCCAGCATTTT	CASSLIGGGRQPQHF
TRBV12-3/TRBV12-4	few	TRBJ2-1	TRBD1	TGTGCCAGCAGTCACCACAGGGGATTCTTCAATGAGCAGTTCTTC	CASSHHRGFFNEQFF
TRBV12-3/TRBV12-4	many	TRBJ2-3	NA	TGTGCCAGCAGTCCCCTCAGGACAGATACGCAGTATTTT	CASSPLRTDTQYF
TRBV6-2/TRBV6-3	NA	TRBJ2-7	TRBD1	TGTGCCAGCAGTTACAAGGTGGGACAGGGGACCTACGAGCAGTACTTC	CASSYKVGQGTYEQYF